The next 15 T cell receptor beta chains were all read from a single sample in a study of T-cell reconstitution after alpha-beta-depleted transplantation in children. The library targeted TCRbeta and was prepared with unique molecular identifiers. TCRdb re-derived calls from the PCR reads in MiXCR, one entry per CDR3 protein. The sample lists about 510,000 distinct CDR3 sequences; 11% were seen once. The source material was PBMCs, mostly from graft donor cells, sampled 180 days after TCRalphabeta/CD19-depleted stem cell transplant. All receptors come from a female patient between 2 and 15 years old who had a stem cell transplant for aplastic anemia, so the T cells may come from the graft donor.

The genes are TRBV10-3 and TRBJ2-7; no firm D call. The germline V and J ends were trimmed by 10 bases and 6 bases, with 10 bases remaining between them. This CDR3 has 10 amino acids. Germline CDR1 ENHRY, CDR2 SYGVKD. The CDR3: CATGEVEQYV. The CDR3 DNA follows: TGTGCCACCGGTGAGGTCGAGCAGTACGTC.

This clonotype came up many times. The V gene is TRBV29-1, the J gene TRBJ2-1; 10 bases agree with TRBD2. The CDR3 contains 16 residues. The germline gives CDR1 SQVTM, CDR2 ANQGSEA. Trimming took 4 bases from V and 4 from J; bases not matched to a gene: 10. DNA of the CDR3: TGCAGCGTTGCCTCCCGCCCTAGCGGGGGATACAATGAGCAGTTCTTC. Translated: CSVASRPSGGYNEQFF.

For this clonotype: A junction boundary mismatches the germline segment, possibly from a read error. This sequence joins TRBV20-1 and TRBJ1-5; the match to TRBD1 covers 8 bases. There are 15 residues in the CDR3. Germline V gene sequence: CDR1 DFQATT, CDR2 SNEGSKA (reference sequence). The DNA of the CDR3 is TGCTGTGCTAGAGAAAGACAGGGGCCTAATCAGCCCCAGCATTTT. Translating it yields CCARERQGPNQPQHF.

The V and J genes are TRBV7-9 and TRBJ2-1; possible D gene TRBD2, 6 bases. Germline V gives CDR1 SEHNR, CDR2 FQNEAQ (reference sequence). The CDR3 has 17 amino acids. V was shortened by 4 bases and J by 3 bases, with 19 bases between the two germline ends. This chain's CDR3 is CASSSKARDGIYNEQFF. The CDR3 DNA follows: TGTGCCAGCAGCTCCAAGGCGCGGGACGGGATCTACAATGAGCAGTTCTTC.

This clonotype was detected a few times. V and J are TRBV6-2 or TRBV6-3 and TRBJ2-7, with 7 bases matching TRBD1. Germline-derived CDR1 and CDR2 are MNHEY and SVGEGT. V was pared by 6 bases and J by 7 bases, with 12 bases of the junction left unmatched. The CDR3 totals 14 residues. CDR3 sequence (DNA): TGTGCCAGCAGCGCCGTGAGACAGGGATGGGAGCAGTACGTC. Protein product: CASSAVRQGWEQYV.

V is TRBV6-5 and J is TRBJ2-7; either TRBD1 or TRBD2 may supply D (5 bases each). The germline V and J ends were trimmed by 2 bases and 7 bases, with 24 bases remaining between them. Germline values: CDR1 MNHEY, CDR2 SVGAGI. CDR3 length: 17 amino acids. CDR3 loop: CASSYVPGLHGAWEQYF. In nucleotides, the CDR3 is TGTGCCAGCAGTTACGTCCCAGGACTCCATGGGGCTTGGGAGCAGTACTTC.

This clonotype has just a few counts. The CDR3 bases are TGTGCCACCCGGCAGGGGCTAATCACTGAAGCTTTCTTT. Residues: CATRQGLITEAFF. This chain uses TRBV10-3 with TRBJ1-1, with D possibly matching TRBD1 (6 bases). The CDR3 extends over 13 amino acids. Germline V gene data show CDR1 as ENHRY and CDR2 as SYGVKD. V was cut by 10 bases and J by 4 bases, with 16 bases left in between.

This clonotype came up a few times. CDR3 region: CSGTSGSPDTQYF. CDR3 bases: TGCAGCGGTACTAGCGGGAGCCCAGATACGCAGTATTTT. V and J are TRBV29-1 and TRBJ2-3; 11 bases align to TRBD2. Per the germline V gene, CDR1 is SQVTM and CDR2 is ANQGSEA. The CDR3 sequence is 13 residues long. J gave up 4 bases and V 7 bases, and 4 bases lay outside the gene matches.

Only a few counts were recorded for this clonotype. The chain's CDR3 is CASTSRSSTTRLGEQFF. In DNA form, the CDR3 reads TGTGCCAGCACCTCTCGGTCCTCCACCACTCGACTTGGAGAGCAGTTCTTC. This rearrangement joins TRBV6-2 or TRBV6-3 to TRBJ2-1; D gene unclear. Germline CDR1 reads MNHEY; CDR2 reads SVGEGT. CDR3 length: 17 amino acids. The germline V and J ends were trimmed by 7 bases and 10 bases, with 29 bases remaining between them.

This clonotype was seen only a few times. Written as DNA, the CDR3 is TGTGCCAGCAGGACCAGGGGGGACACTGAAGCTTTCTTT. This encodes CASRTRGDTEAFF. The gene calls are TRBV6-1 and TRBJ1-1, with TRBD1 matching 7 bases. The CDR3 totals 13 residues. J gave up 3 bases and V 6 bases, and 4 bases lay outside the gene matches. Germline CDR1 reads MNHNS; CDR2 reads SASEGT.

The CDR3 bases are TGTGCCAGCAGCCCTGCGTGGGTAGAAGGCACTGAAGCTTTCTTT. As protein: CASSPAWVEGTEAFF. The chain employs TRBV7-9 and TRBJ1-1; D is unclear. Trimming pared 5 bases from V and 4 bases from J, leaving 17 bases between. CDR1 and CDR2 (germline): SEHNR, FQNEAQ (reference sequence). The CDR3 totals 15 residues.

In its sample, this clonotype was seen a few times. The chain joins TRBV11-2 to TRBJ1-2; D gene ambiguous. Trimming left V 1 base short and J 7 bases short, with 7 bases between. Germline V gives CDR1 SGHAT, CDR2 FQNNGV. CDR3 length: 12 amino acids. CDR3 sequence (DNA): TGTGCCAGCAGCTTAGTAGTAGGTGGCTACACCTTC. This sequence encodes CASSLVVGGYTF.

V gene TRBV12-3 or TRBV12-4 combines with J gene TRBJ1-5; TRBD1 matches 10 bases. CDR3 length: 15 amino acids. Unmatched junction bases numbered 8, after V lost 6 bases and J lost 6 bases. The CDR3 DNA reads TGTGCCAGCAGCCCGACAGGGGGCGCGGGTCAGCCCCAGCATTTT. Translation: CASSPTGGAGQPQHF.

In its sample, this clonotype was seen many times. V usage is TRBV5-1 and J usage is TRBJ1-1; D is undetermined. Trimming left V 4 bases short and J 4 bases short, with 11 bases between. The CDR3 has 13 amino acids. Germline V CDR1 and CDR2: SGHRS, YFSETQ. The CDR3 loop reads CASSRNPGTEAFF. CDR3 DNA sequence: TGCGCCAGCAGCCGGAATCCGGGCACTGAAGCTTTCTTT.

This clonotype occurred many times. The chain combines TRBV5-1 with TRBJ2-1, with D possibly TRBD2 on 6 matching bases. The length of the CDR3 is 15 residues. Germline V gene sequence: CDR1 SGHRS, CDR2 YFSETQ. V was pared by 0 bases and J by 4 bases, with 11 bases between. The CDR3 coding sequence is TGCGCCAGCAGCTTGGGTAGCGGAAATTACAATGAGCAGTTCTTC. Amino acids: CASSLGSGNYNEQFF.